The 27 T cell receptor beta chains below were found in one sample sequenced in a study of T cell responses to AZD1222 COVID-19 vaccine. Generated by immunoSEQ multiplex PCR, the TCRdb table keeps only in-frame clones and is missing some. The data contain roughly 120,000 clones, around 91% of them singletons. The sample here was peripheral blood, taken 28 days after the second AZD1222 dose. The receptors derive from an adult who received the AZD1222 COVID-19 vaccine.

The chain recombines TRBV27 with TRBJ1-1; 7 nucleotides agree with TRBD1. CDR1 and CDR2 (germline): MNHEY, SMNVEV (reference sequence). With 8 bases clipped from V and 0 bases from J, the junction kept 6 bases outside the gene matches. The CDR3 consists of 14 residues. CDR3 coding DNA: TGTGCCAGCTTCAAGGGGGCCATGAACACTGAAGCTTTCTTT. This gives the protein CASFKGAMNTEAFF.

The chain couples TRBV28 to TRBJ1-2; possible D gene TRBD1, 6 bases. Trimming cost V 2 bases and J 6 bases, with 10 bases left between them. This CDR3 spans 13 amino acids. From germline, CDR1 is MDHEN and CDR2 SYDVKM. The CDR3 loop is CASSLRTEDGYTF. CDR3 sequence (DNA): TGTGCCAGCAGTTTAAGGACAGAGGATGGCTACACCTTC.

This clone was seen only once. V and J are TRBV3-1 (or the pseudogene TRBV3-2) and TRBJ2-7, with 11 bases lining up with TRBD2. Trimming cost V 3 bases and J 3 bases; bases outside gene matches: 4. The CDR3 is 15 residues long. The V gene's germline CDR1 is LGHDT and CDR2 YNNKEL (reference sequence). CDR3 sequence reads: CASSQHSGRDYEQYF. As DNA, the CDR3 is TGTGCCAGCAGCCAGCATAGCGGGAGGGACTACGAGCAGTACTTC.

The gene calls are TRBV28 and TRBJ1-1; 8 bases fit TRBD1. CDR1 is MDHEN, CDR2 SYDVKM, per germline. CDR3 size: 13 residues. The junction had 6 bases not matched to a gene; V was cut back by 7 bases and J by 5 bases. CDR3 residues: CASNDRGLTEAFF. The CDR3 bases are TGTGCCAGCAACGACAGGGGATTAACTGAAGCTTTCTTT.

V and J are TRBV28 and TRBJ1-2; no definite D call. V lost 7 bases and J 7 bases, leaving 16 bases between the germline ends. In germline, CDR1 is MDHEN, CDR2 SYDVKM. The CDR3 is 13 amino acids. The CDR3 DNA is TGTGCCAGCAACCAAAATTGGTTGGGTGGCTACACCTTC. It encodes CASNQNWLGGYTF.

A single count supports this clone. The genes are TRBV24-1 and TRBJ2-1; D uncertain. The CDR3 is 11 residues long. The V gene's germline CDR1 is KGHDR and CDR2 SFDVKD. Between the trimmed V and J ends, which lost 7 bases and 4 bases, there was a span of 4 bases. CDR3 in DNA: TGTGCCACCAGGTCTTACAATGAGCAGTTCTTC. Its protein product is CATRSYNEQFF.

The chain is built from TRBV5-1 and TRBJ1-4, with D unclear. V lost 0 bases and J 8 bases, leaving 5 bases between the germline ends. The CDR3 is 12 residues long. Germline V CDR1 and CDR2: SGHRS, YFSETQ. The CDR3 loop is CASSLGGEKLFF. The DNA for the CDR3 is TGCGCCAGCAGCTTGGGTGGGGAAAAACTGTTTTTT. Combining the CDR3 with reference TRBV5-1 and TRBJ1-4 gives the whole variable domain KAGVTQTPRYLIKTRGQQVTLSCSPISGHRSVSWYQQTPGQGLQFLFEYFSETQRNKGNFPGRFSGRQFSNSRSEMNVSTLELGDSALYLCASSLGGEKLFFGSGTQLSVL.

This clone was picked up one time. The genes are TRBV24-1 and TRBJ2-1; D ambiguous. The CDR3 is 14 residues long. Germline V CDR1 and CDR2: KGHDR, SFDVKD. V gave up 7 bases and J gave up 1 base, with 10 bases separating them. The CDR3 spells CATSTAASYNEQFF. Written as DNA, the CDR3 is TGTGCCACCAGCACTGCGGCTTCCTACAATGAGCAGTTCTTC.

The V call is TRBV5-1, the J call TRBJ2-5; 10 bases are a match to TRBD1. Germline CDR1 SGHRS, CDR2 YFSETQ. Trimming cost V 4 bases and J 5 bases; bases outside gene matches: 8. The CDR3 covers 15 residues. The DNA of the CDR3 is TGCGCCAGCAGCACCCGGGACAGGGGCGTCGAGACCCAGTACTTC. Its protein is CASSTRDRGVETQYF.

This clone has a single count. This chain connects TRBV4-2 to TRBJ2-5; D is undetermined. Trimming pared 3 bases from V and 3 bases from J, leaving 8 bases between. Per germline, CDR1 LGHNA and CDR2 YNFKEQ. There are 13 residues in the CDR3. The CDR3 loop reads CASSQATEETQYF. DNA for the CDR3: TGTGCCAGCAGCCAGGCAACAGAAGAGACCCAGTACTTC.

The chain links TRBV2 to TRBJ2-6; TRBD2 matches at 12 bases. Germline assignment: CDR1 SNHLY and CDR2 FYNNEI. After removal of 6 bases from V and 2 bases from J, the junction contained 5 bases not matched to a gene. This CDR3 spans 17 amino acids. CDR3 DNA sequence: TGTGCCAGCAGCTACCTAGCGGGAGGGCCTGGGGCCAACGTCCTGACTTTC. Protein: CASSYLAGGPGANVLTF.

V usage is TRBV7-9 and J usage is TRBJ1-2, with a possible D match to TRBD1 (5 bases). This CDR3 spans 14 amino acids. Trimming cost V 7 bases and J 6 bases, with 18 bases left between them. Germline-derived CDR1 and CDR2 are SEHNR and FQNEAQ (reference sequence). The CDR3 reads CASIDPGGTDGYTF. The CDR3 region has the DNA TGTGCCAGCATCGATCCGGGGGGAACTGATGGCTACACCTTC.

The rearrangement uses TRBV6-5 and TRBJ1-6; perhaps TRBD1 as D (5 bases). V shed 7 bases and J shed 8 bases, with 12 bases lying between them. Looked up from germline, CDR1 is MNHEY and CDR2 is SVGAGI. The CDR3 runs 13 residues. The CDR3 is CASNRGWDSPLHF. The CDR3 DNA is TGTGCCAGCAATAGGGGATGGGATTCACCCCTCCACTTT.

The chain has TRBV2 and TRBJ1-3; maybe TRBD1 (5 bases). The CDR3 totals 16 residues. The germline V gene encodes CDR1 SNHLY and CDR2 FYNNEI. V gave up 4 bases and J gave up 7 bases, with 20 bases separating them. Here the CDR3 reads CASSGVLGGALNTIYF. As DNA, the CDR3 is TGTGCCAGCAGTGGAGTCCTTGGGGGAGCGCTGAACACCATATATTTT. Filled out from reference TRBV2 and TRBJ1-3, the complete variable domain reads EPEVTQTPSHQVTQMGQEVILRCVPISNHLYFYWYRQILGQKVEFLVSFYNNEISEKSEIFDDQFSVERPDGSNFTLKIRSTKLEDSAMYFCASSGVLGGALNTIYFGEGSWLTVV.

CDR3 loop: CASTQIKGPQHF. The CDR3 bases are TGTGCCAGCACCCAAATCAAGGGGCCCCAGCATTTT. V usage is TRBV21-1 and J usage is TRBJ1-5. TRBV21-1 is marked as a pseudogene. CDR3 length: 12 residues.

The V gene is TRBV10-3, the J gene TRBJ2-6; the D is unclear. V gave up 5 bases and J gave up 0 bases, with 5 bases separating them. The CDR3 is 14 amino acids. CDR1 and CDR2 (germline): ENHRY, SYGVKD. CDR3 protein: CAISTISGANVLTF. The CDR3, as DNA: TGTGCCATCAGTACCATCTCTGGGGCCAACGTCCTGACTTTC.

The chain joins TRBV29-1 to TRBJ2-1; TRBD2 matches 9 bases. From germline, CDR1 is SQVTM and CDR2 ANQGSEA. The CDR3 contains 13 residues. Trimming removed 6 bases from V and 9 bases from J; junction bases left unmatched: 9. CDR3 sequence (DNA): TGCAGCGTGGGGGCTAGCGGGATGGTTGAGCAGTTCTTC. As protein: CSVGASGMVEQFF.

V usage is TRBV15 and J usage is TRBJ1-4; D gene ambiguous. Germline V gene lookup returns CDR1 LNHNV and CDR2 YYDKDF (reference sequence). The CDR3 loop spans 14 amino acids. V shed 3 bases and J shed 8 bases, with 13 bases lying between them. The CDR3 spells CATSRAGGLEKLFF. CDR3 nucleotide sequence: TGTGCCACCAGCAGGGCCGGTGGTTTAGAAAAACTGTTTTTT.

The chain has TRBV19 and TRBJ2-1, with a weak D call TRBD2 (6 bases). V dropped 2 bases and J dropped 0 bases, with 8 bases sitting between them. CDR3 length equals 15 residues. Per the germline V gene, CDR1 is LNHDA and CDR2 is SQIVND (reference sequence). The CDR3 DNA sequence: TGTGCCAGTAGTATATTCGGGAGCTCCTACAATGAGCAGTTCTTC. Its protein product is CASSIFGSSYNEQFF.

The chain links TRBV6-5 to TRBJ1-1; TRBD1 might be the D (5 bases). With 7 bases removed from V and 1 base from J, the gap between germline ends came to 13 bases. Per germline, CDR1 MNHEY and CDR2 SVGAGI. The CDR3 contains 14 residues. CDR3 in amino acids: CASTAGLTNTEAFF. In DNA, the CDR3 is TGTGCCAGCACCGCGGGACTTACGAACACTGAAGCTTTCTTT.

The CDR3 spells CASRSTSGTQYF. As DNA, the CDR3 is TGTGCCAGCAGGTCCACGTCTGGTACGCAGTATTTT. The chain uses TRBV6-5 and TRBJ2-3; D remains ambiguous. Germline V gene lookup returns CDR1 MNHEY and CDR2 SVGAGI. The CDR3 runs 12 residues. Trimming removed 6 bases at V and 8 bases at J, with 12 bases between.

There are a few counts of this clone. The chain carries TRBV14 and TRBJ2-7; 14 bases fit TRBD2. Germline CDR1 is SGHDN and CDR2 is FVKESK. The CDR3 consists of 16 residues. V gave up 4 bases and J gave up 7 bases; unmatched junction bases: 9. The CDR3 DNA is TGTGCCAGCAGCCGTCCGACTAGCGGGAGGGCCGGGGAGCAGTACTTC. Translation: CASSRPTSGRAGEQYF.

The rearrangement uses TRBV5-1 and TRBJ2-1; TRBD1 or TRBD2 may be the D gene (5 bases each). This CDR3 comprises 14 residues. The germline CDR1 and CDR2 sequences are SGHRS and YFSETQ. The V and J ends lost 2 bases and 2 bases respectively, with 8 bases between them. In DNA form, the CDR3 reads TGCGCCAGCAGCTTTGAGGGACCCTACAATGAGCAGTTCTTC. It translates to CASSFEGPYNEQFF.

This clone was observed once. V and J are TRBV29-1 and TRBJ1-1; D call uncertain. The CDR3 is 11 amino acids. The germline V gene encodes CDR1 SQVTM and CDR2 ANQGSEA. The V and J ends lost 7 bases and 5 bases respectively, with 11 bases between them. The CDR3 here is CSANTWTEAFF. The CDR3 nucleotides are TGCAGCGCAAATACGTGGACTGAAGCTTTCTTT.

In this sample, this clone turned up once. The chain recombines TRBV28 with TRBJ2-2; D uncertain. V was cut by 1 base and J by 2 bases, with 5 bases left in between. Germline assignment: CDR1 MDHEN and CDR2 SYDVKM. The CDR3 sequence is 14 residues long. The CDR3 DNA follows: TGTGCCAGCAGTTTATTACCCAACACCGGGGAGCTGTTTTTT. Its protein is CASSLLPNTGELFF. Full variable domain (rest looked up from reference TRBV28 and TRBJ2-2): DVKVTQSSRYLVKRTGEKVFLECVQDMDHENMFWYRQDPGLGLRLIYFSYDVKMKEKGDIPEGYSVSREKKERFSLILESASTNQTSMYLCASSLLPNTGELFFGEGSRLTVL.

This clone has only one observation. The chain employs TRBV29-1 and TRBJ1-2, with 7 bases that match TRBD1. The CDR3 runs 13 residues. V lost 7 bases, J lost 2 bases, and 7 bases stayed unmatched. Germline lookup yields CDR1 SQVTM and CDR2 ANQGSEA. The CDR3 sequence: CSAAGTENYGYTF. DNA of the CDR3: TGCAGCGCTGCAGGGACAGAAAACTATGGCTACACCTTC.

V gene TRBV6-2 or TRBV6-3 combines with J gene TRBJ2-1, with D perhaps TRBD2 (6 bases). The germline V and J ends were trimmed by 0 bases and 8 bases, with 11 bases remaining between them. Germline V lookup: CDR1 MNHEY, CDR2 SVGEGT. The CDR3 runs 14 residues. This CDR3 reads CASSYSDTSHEQFF. In DNA form, the CDR3 reads TGTGCCAGCAGTTACTCGGATACTAGCCATGAGCAGTTCTTC.